The clone carrying this T cell receptor (beta chain) was detected once. The CDR3 has 13 amino acids. Germline CDR1 and CDR2: SQVTM and ANQGSEA. V was trimmed by 5 bases and J by 7 bases, leaving 12 bases between them. The sample is drawn from a study of blood T cell repertoires in COVID-19. Across the whole study: Whether acute or convalescent, the COVID-19 samples came from the United States, Italy and Spain. Sources were T cells, B-cell-depleted T cells, or PBMCs; the material itself was cDNA or gDNA.

Here immunoSEQ multiplex PCR was the method, and the copy in TCRdb shows in-frame clones only, minus some. Among about 190,000 clones listed, around 85% were seen once. The source is a man aged 25 to 40 with acute or convalescent COVID-19. The V and J genes are TRBV29-1 and TRBJ1-6; D is uncertain. The sample was peripheral blood. DNA for the CDR3: TGCAGCGTTAGCTGGGGAGGGAATTCACCCCTCCACTTT. Its protein product is CSVSWGGNSPLHF. Full variable domain (remainder filled in from reference TRBV29-1 and TRBJ1-6): SAVISQKPSRDICQRGTSLTIQCQVDSQVTMMFWYRQQPGQSLTLIATANQGSEATYESGFVIDKFPISRPNLTFSTLTVSNMSPEDSSIYLCSVSWGGNSPLHFGNGTRLTVT.